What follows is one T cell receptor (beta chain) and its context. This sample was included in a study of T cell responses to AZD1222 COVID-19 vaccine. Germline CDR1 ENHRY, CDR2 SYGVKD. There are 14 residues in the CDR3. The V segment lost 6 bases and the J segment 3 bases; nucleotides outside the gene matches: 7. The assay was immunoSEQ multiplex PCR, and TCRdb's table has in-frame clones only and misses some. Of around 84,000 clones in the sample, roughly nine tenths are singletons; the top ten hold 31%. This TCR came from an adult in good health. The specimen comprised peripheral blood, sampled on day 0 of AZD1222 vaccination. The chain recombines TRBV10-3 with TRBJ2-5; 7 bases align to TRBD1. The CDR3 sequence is CAISPGQEEETQYF. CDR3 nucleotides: TGTGCCATCAGCCCAGGACAGGAAGAAGAGACCCAGTACTTC.